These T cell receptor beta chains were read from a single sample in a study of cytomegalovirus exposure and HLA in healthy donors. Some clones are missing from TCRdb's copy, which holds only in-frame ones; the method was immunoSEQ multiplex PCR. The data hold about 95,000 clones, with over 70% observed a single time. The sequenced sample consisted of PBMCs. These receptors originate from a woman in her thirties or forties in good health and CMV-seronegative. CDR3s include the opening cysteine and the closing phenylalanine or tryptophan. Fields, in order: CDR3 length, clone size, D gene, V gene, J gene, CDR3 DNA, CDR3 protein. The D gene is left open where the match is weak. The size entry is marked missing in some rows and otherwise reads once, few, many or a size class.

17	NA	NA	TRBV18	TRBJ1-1	TGTGCCAGCTCACCGCAGACTCAGGGGAGAGGGAACACTGAAGCTTTCTTT	CASSPQTQGRGNTEAFF
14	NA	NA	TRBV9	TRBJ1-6	TGTGCCAGCAGCGGGGACATTGTGAATTCACCCCTCCACTTT	CASSGDIVNSPLHF
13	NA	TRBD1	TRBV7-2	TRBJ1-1	TGTGCCAGCAGGCCCACAGGGGTTCCTGAAGCTTTCTTT	CASRPTGVPEAFF
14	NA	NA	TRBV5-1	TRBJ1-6	TGCGCCAGCAGCTTACAGGGCTCGGATTCACCCCTCCACTTT	CASSLQGSDSPLHF
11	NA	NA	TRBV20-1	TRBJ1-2	TGCAGTACATCAGGGTTCTATGGCTACACCTTC	CSTSGFYGYTF
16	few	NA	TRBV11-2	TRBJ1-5	TGTGCCAGCAGCTTGGGAGGGCCGGCAAGCAATCAGCCCCAGCATTTT	CASSLGGPASNQPQHF
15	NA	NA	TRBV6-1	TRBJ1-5	TGTGCCAGCAGTGAAGAGGGAGGGTGGAATCAGCCCCAGCATTTT	CASSEEGGWNQPQHF
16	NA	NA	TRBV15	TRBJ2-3	TGTGCCACCAGCAAAATACAGGGCGACAGCACAGATACGCAGTATTTT	CATSKIQGDSTDTQYF
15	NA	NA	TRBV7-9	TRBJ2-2	TGTGCCAACCCCCAGTTCGGCCGGGACAACGGGGAGCTGTTTTTT	CANPQFGRDNGELFF
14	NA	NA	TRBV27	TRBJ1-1	TGTGCCAGCAGTACCCAGGGGATGAACACTGAAGCTTTCTTT	CASSTQGMNTEAFF
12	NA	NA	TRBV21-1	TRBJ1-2	TGTGCCAGCAGCAGACAGCCTTATGGCTACACCTTC	CASSRQPYGYTF
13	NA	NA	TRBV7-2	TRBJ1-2	TGTGCCAGCAGCGGAGGGACCTTATATGGCTACACCTTC	CASSGGTLYGYTF
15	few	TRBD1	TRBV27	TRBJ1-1	TGTGCCAGCAGTTTTTACACAGGGGCGAACACTGAAGCTTTCTTT	CASSFYTGANTEAFF
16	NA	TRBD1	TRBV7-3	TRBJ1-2	TGTGCCAGCAGCTTAACGTTCCCGGACAGGAACTATGGCTACACCTTC	CASSLTFPDRNYGYTF
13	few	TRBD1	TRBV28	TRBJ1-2	TGTGCCAGCAGGACAGGGATTAACTATGGCTACACCTTC	CASRTGINYGYTF
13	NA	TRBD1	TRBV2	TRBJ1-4	TGTGCCAGCACGGGACAGGGACGGGAAAAACTGTTTTTT	CASTGQGREKLFF
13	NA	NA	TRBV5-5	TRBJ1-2	TGTGCCAGCAGCTTAACTGTCCTTTATGGCTACACCTTC	CASSLTVLYGYTF
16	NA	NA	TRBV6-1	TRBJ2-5	TGTGCCAGCAGTGAAGACCGGGACACCCTCGGGAAGACCCAGTACTTC	CASSEDRDTLGKTQYF
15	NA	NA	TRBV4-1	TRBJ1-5	TGCGCCAGCAGCCCCCGCGGGCCAGGGGATCAGCCCCAGCATTTT	CASSPRGPGDQPQHF
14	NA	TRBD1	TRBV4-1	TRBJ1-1	TGCGCCAGCAGCCCTGGACAGGGGAGCACTGAAGCTTTCTTT	CASSPGQGSTEAFF
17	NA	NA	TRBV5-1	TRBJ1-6	TGCGCCAGCAGCTTGGGTGTCTCAGAACCAGGGAAATCACCCCTCCACTTT	CASSLGVSEPGKSPLHF
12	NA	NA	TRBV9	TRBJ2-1	TGTGCCAGCAGCGTTACTAGTAATGAGCAGTTCTTC	CASSVTSNEQFF
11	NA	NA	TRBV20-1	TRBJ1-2	TGCAGTGCTAGAGCGGTGGATGGCTACACCTTC	CSARAVDGYTF
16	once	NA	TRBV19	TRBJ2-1	TGTGCCAGTAGTTCCAGGGGGGTAAGCTCCTACAATGAGCAGTTCTTC	CASSSRGVSSYNEQFF
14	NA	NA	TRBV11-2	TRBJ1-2	TGTGCCAGCAGCCGAGGGGGGGTTAACTATGGCTACACCTTC	CASSRGGVNYGYTF
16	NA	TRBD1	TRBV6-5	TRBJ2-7	TGTGCCAGCAGTTACTCGGGCAGGGGGCTGATCTACGAGCAGTACTTC	CASSYSGRGLIYEQYF
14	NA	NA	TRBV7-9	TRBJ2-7	TGTGCCAGCAGCTATGACGGGAACTCCTACGAGCAGTACTTC	CASSYDGNSYEQYF
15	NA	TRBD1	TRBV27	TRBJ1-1	TGTGCCAGCAGTTCCCAGGGACAGCTGAACACTGAAGCTTTCTTT	CASSSQGQLNTEAFF
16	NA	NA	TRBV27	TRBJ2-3	TGTGCCAGCAGTTTAATAACTACACTTCGTCCAGATACGCAGTATTTT	CASSLITTLRPDTQYF
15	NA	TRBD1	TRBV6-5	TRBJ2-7	TGTGCCAGCAGTTCTGACAGGGGACAAGCCTACGAGCAGTACTTC	CASSSDRGQAYEQYF
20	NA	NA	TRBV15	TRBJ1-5	TGTGCCACCAGCAGTAACCGCTTTCTACAGGGATTGTTGGGCAATCAGCCCCAGCATTTT	CATSSNRFLQGLLGNQPQHF
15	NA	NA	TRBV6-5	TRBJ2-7	TGTGCCAGCAGTCCTTCACTCGTCCTCTCCTACGAGCAGTACTTC	CASSPSLVLSYEQYF
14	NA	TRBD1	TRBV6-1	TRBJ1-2	TGTGCCAGCAGAGCAGACAGGGTGAGGAGTGGCTACACCTTC	CASRADRVRSGYTF
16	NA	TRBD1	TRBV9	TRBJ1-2	TGTGCCAGCAGCGTGGTGCCGGGACAGGGATCCTATGGCTACACCTTC	CASSVVPGQGSYGYTF
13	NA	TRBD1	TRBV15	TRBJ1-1	TGTGCCACAAAACGTGACAGGGAATCTGAAGCTTTCTTT	CATKRDRESEAFF
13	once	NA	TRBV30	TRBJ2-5	TGTGCCTGGAGTGTGGACAGCCAAGAGACCCAGTACTTC	CAWSVDSQETQYF
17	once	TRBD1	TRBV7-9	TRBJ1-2	TGTGCCAGCAGAGCGGACAGGACCTCAAGAAGGGCATGGGGCTACACCTTC	CASRADRTSRRAWGYTF
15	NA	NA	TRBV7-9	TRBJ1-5	TGTGCCAGCAGCTTAGATCGCGGGGGGTGGCAGCCCCAGCATTTT	CASSLDRGGWQPQHF
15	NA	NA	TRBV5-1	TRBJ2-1	TGCGCCAGCAGCTTGTCTCCAGGGGGGATAAATGAGCAGTTCTTC	CASSLSPGGINEQFF
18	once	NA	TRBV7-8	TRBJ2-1	TGTGCCAGCAGCTACAGGTTTCGGCGCGATAGCTCCTACAATGAGCAGTTCTTC	CASSYRFRRDSSYNEQFF
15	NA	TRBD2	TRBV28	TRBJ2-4	TGTGCCAGCAGTTCCCGGGGGGAGGTGAAAAACATTCAGTACTTC	CASSSRGEVKNIQYF
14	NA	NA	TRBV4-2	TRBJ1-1	TGTGCCAGCAGCCTGTGGACCGAGGGCTCTGAAGCTTTCTTT	CASSLWTEGSEAFF
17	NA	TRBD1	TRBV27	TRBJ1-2	TGTGCCAGCAGTTTAATCCCCCCCCCAGGGGGCGGCTATGGCTACACCTTC	CASSLIPPPGGGYGYTF
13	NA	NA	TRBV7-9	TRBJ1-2	TGTGCCAGCAGCCTAGACAGTCGACGGTCCTACACCTTC	CASSLDSRRSYTF
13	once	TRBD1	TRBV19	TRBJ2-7	TGTGCCAGTACCGGACAGGGGCCTTACGAGCAGTACTTC	CASTGQGPYEQYF
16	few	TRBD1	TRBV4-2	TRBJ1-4	TGTGCCAGCAGCCGCTCCCAACAGGGGAGAGGTGAAAAACTGTTTTTT	CASSRSQQGRGEKLFF
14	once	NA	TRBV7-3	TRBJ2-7	TGTGCCAGCAGCCAACGGGACAATTCCTACGAGCAGTACTTC	CASSQRDNSYEQYF
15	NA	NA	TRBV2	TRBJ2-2	TGTGCCAGCAGTCCAACTAGCAAGAACACCGGGGAGCTGTTTTTT	CASSPTSKNTGELFF
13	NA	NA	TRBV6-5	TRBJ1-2	TGTGCCAGCAGTCCTAGGAGGAACTATGGCTACACCTTC	CASSPRRNYGYTF